Below are 11 T cell receptor beta chains sequenced from a single sample in a study of identical twins. TCRdb ran MiXCR on the 5' RACE reads and lists one entry per CDR3 protein. The sample consists of 250,000 or so distinct CDR3 sequences, about 9% of them appearing once. The data were also submitted as part of a second study, on yellow fever vaccine responses in identical twins.

Sequencing was carried out using CD8+ T cells sorted from blood. Receptor source: a young woman in good health.

This clonotype was counted at least ten times. The V and J genes are TRBV2 and TRBJ2-1; D not certain. V was pared by 3 bases and J by 5 bases, with 5 bases between. Per germline, CDR1 SNHLY and CDR2 FYNNEI. The CDR3 has 12 residues. CDR3 DNA sequence: TGTGCCAGCAGTGACTCTCACAATGAGCAGTTCTTC. Translation: CASSDSHNEQFF.

There are many counts of this clonotype. This chain uses TRBV7-9 with TRBJ2-1; possible D gene TRBD2, 6 bases. Between the trimmed V and J ends, which lost 3 bases and 2 bases, there was a span of 11 bases. The CDR3 loop spans 15 amino acids. Germline V gene data show CDR1 as SEHNR and CDR2 as FQNEAQ (reference sequence). CDR3 in DNA: TGTGCCAGCAGCTTTTCGGGAGTGGCCTACAATGAGCAGTTCTTC. It codes for CASSFSGVAYNEQFF.

This clonotype was seen more than once but under ten times. The chain combines TRBV29-1 with TRBJ2-7; 12 bases fit TRBD2. There are 13 residues in the CDR3. The junction had 0 bases not matched to a gene; V was cut back by 2 bases and J by 4 bases. Per the germline V gene, CDR1 is SQVTM and CDR2 is ANQGSEA. In DNA form, the CDR3 reads TGCAGCGTTGAACTAGCGGGGGGGTACGAGCAGTACTTC. Translated, it gives CSVELAGGYEQYF.

This clonotype was seen only a few times. The genes are TRBV5-1 and TRBJ2-1; D perhaps matches TRBD2 (5 bases). V was pared by 0 bases and J by 0 bases, with 13 bases between. This CDR3 contains 17 residues. Germline CDR1 and CDR2: SGHRS and YFSETQ. In nucleotides, the CDR3 is TGCGCCAGCAGCTTGGCCGCAGCGGAAAGCTCCTACAATGAGCAGTTCTTC. Translating it yields CASSLAAAESSYNEQFF.

At least ten counts were recorded for this clonotype. The chain employs TRBV20-1 and TRBJ2-1; TRBD2 aligns across 13 bases. Unmatched junction bases numbered 4, after V lost 3 bases and J lost 8 bases. The CDR3 has 14 amino acids. Germline V lookup: CDR1 DFQATT, CDR2 SNEGSKA (reference sequence). The CDR3 protein is CSASRLAGGYEQFF. CDR3 coding DNA: TGCAGTGCTAGCCGACTAGCGGGAGGATATGAGCAGTTCTTC.

V and J are TRBV20-1 and TRBJ1-1, with TRBD1 matching 8 bases. The germline V gene encodes CDR1 DFQATT and CDR2 SNEGSKA (reference sequence). The CDR3 consists of 14 residues. After removal of 6 bases from V and 5 bases from J, the junction contained 11 bases not matched to a gene. The CDR3 sequence: CSAWPGGDWTEAFF. Written as DNA, the CDR3 is TGCAGTGCCTGGCCAGGGGGCGATTGGACTGAAGCTTTCTTT.

This clonotype was seen at least ten times. This sequence joins TRBV20-1 and TRBJ2-1; no clear D gene. The CDR3 is made up of 15 amino acids. The V end was cut by 2 bases, the J end by 0 bases, with 11 bases between. Looked up from germline, CDR1 is DFQATT and CDR2 is SNEGSKA (reference sequence). The CDR3 loop is CSARTQQSSYNEQFF. Here the CDR3 DNA reads TGCAGTGCTAGAACCCAACAGAGCTCCTACAATGAGCAGTTCTTC.

The V call is TRBV11-2, the J call TRBJ2-7; D remains ambiguous. Trimming pared 4 bases from V and 3 bases from J, leaving 13 bases between. The CDR3 is made up of 14 amino acids. Germline CDR1 is SGHAT and CDR2 is FQNNGV. The CDR3, as DNA: TGTGCCAGCAGCTCTGGACCGAACTACTACGAGCAGTACTTC. Translation: CASSSGPNYYEQYF.

This clonotype showed up just a few times. An end of the junction does not agree with germline; a read error may underlie this. V and J are TRBV7-7 and TRBJ2-5, with D perhaps TRBD2 (5 bases). CDR3 length equals 16 residues. Per germline, CDR1 SSHAT and CDR2 FNYEAQ (reference sequence). Here the CDR3 DNA reads TGTGCTAGCAGCTTAGGTCGGTCCGAACGGGGAGAGACCCAGTACTTC. Residues: CASSLGRSERGETQYF. Full variable domain (outside the CDR3, taken from reference TRBV7-7 and TRBJ2-5): GAGVSQSPRYKVTKRGQDVTLRCDPISSHATLYWYQQALGQGPEFLTYFNYEAQPDKSGLPSDRFSAERPEGSISTLTIQRTEQRDSAMYRCASSLGRSERGETQYFGPGTRLLVL.

V and J are TRBV6-1 and TRBJ2-5, with D perhaps TRBD2 (6 bases). The CDR3 length is 13 residues. Trimming cost V 7 bases and J 5 bases, with 14 bases left between them. The germline CDR1 and CDR2 sequences are MNHNS and SASEGT. The CDR3, as DNA: TGTGCCAGCATGTCGGGGGTTCGGGAGACCCAGTACTTC. It yields the protein CASMSGVRETQYF.

This clonotype was recorded many times. This sequence joins TRBV5-5 and TRBJ1-6; D remains unclear. The V gene lost 0 bases and the J gene lost 5 bases, with 6 bases spanning the gap. CDR3 length: 14 amino acids. Per the germline V gene, CDR1 is SGHKS and CDR2 is YYEKEE (reference sequence). In DNA form, the CDR3 reads TGTGCCAGCAGCTTGGCCGTGGATAATTCACCCCTCCACTTT. Its translation: CASSLAVDNSPLHF.